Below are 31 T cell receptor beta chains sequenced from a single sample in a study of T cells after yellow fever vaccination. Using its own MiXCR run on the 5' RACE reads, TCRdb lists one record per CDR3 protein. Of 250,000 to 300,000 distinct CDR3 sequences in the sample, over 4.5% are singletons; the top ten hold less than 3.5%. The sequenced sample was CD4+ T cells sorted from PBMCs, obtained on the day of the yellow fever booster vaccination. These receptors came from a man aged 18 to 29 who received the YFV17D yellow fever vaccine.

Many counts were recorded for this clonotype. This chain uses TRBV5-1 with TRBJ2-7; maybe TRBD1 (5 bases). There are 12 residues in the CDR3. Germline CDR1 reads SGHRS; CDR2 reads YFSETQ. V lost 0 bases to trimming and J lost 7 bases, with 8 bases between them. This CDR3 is CASSLGRDEQYF. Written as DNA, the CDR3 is TGCGCCAGCAGCTTGGGCAGGGATGAGCAGTACTTC.

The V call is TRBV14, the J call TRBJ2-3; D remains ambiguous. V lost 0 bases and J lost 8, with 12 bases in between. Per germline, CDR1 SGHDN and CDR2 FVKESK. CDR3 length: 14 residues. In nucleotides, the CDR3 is TGTGCCAGCAGCCAAGATCACCTGACGGGTACGCAGTATTTT. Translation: CASSQDHLTGTQYF.

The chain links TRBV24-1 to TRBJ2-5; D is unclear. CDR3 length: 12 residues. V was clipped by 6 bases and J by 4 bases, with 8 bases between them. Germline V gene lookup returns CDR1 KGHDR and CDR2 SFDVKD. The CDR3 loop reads CATSSRSETQYF. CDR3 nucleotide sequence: TGTGCCACCAGTTCACGATCAGAGACCCAGTACTTC.

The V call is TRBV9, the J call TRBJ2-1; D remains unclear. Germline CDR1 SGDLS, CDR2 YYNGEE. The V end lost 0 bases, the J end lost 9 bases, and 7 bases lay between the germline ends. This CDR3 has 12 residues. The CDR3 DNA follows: TGTGCCAGCAGCGTAGGGGCAAGTGAGCAGTTCTTC. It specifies CASSVGASEQFF.

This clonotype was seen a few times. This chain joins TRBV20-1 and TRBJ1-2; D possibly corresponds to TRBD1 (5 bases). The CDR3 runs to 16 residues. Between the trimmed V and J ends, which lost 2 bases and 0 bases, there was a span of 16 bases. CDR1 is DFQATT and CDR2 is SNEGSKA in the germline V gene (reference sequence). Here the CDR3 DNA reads TGCAGTGCTAGACCCTCCCCGACAGTCTCTAACTATGGCTACACCTTC. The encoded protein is CSARPSPTVSNYGYTF.

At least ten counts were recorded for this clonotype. CDR3 region: CASTLGGKETQYF. In DNA, the CDR3 is TGTGCCAGCACCCTTGGGGGAAAAGAGACCCAGTACTTC. This chain joins TRBV28 and TRBJ2-5; D possibly matches TRBD1 or TRBD2 (5 bases each). CDR3 size: 13 residues. V was trimmed by 7 bases and J by 3 bases, leaving 12 bases between them. CDR1 MDHEN and CDR2 SYDVKM come from the germline V gene.

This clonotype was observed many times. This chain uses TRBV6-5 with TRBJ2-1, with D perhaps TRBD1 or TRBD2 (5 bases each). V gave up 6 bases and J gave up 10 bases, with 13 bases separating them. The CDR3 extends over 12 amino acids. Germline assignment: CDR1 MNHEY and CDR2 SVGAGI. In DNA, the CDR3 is TGTGCCAGCAGCCCGGGACCATGGGAGCAGTTCTTC. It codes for CASSPGPWEQFF.

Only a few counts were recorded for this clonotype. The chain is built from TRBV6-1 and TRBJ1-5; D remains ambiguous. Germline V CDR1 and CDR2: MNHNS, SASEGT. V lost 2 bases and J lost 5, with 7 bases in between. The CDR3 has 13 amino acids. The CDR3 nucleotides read TGTGCCAGCAGTGAAACCGAGTATCAGCCCCAGCATTTT. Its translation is CASSETEYQPQHF.

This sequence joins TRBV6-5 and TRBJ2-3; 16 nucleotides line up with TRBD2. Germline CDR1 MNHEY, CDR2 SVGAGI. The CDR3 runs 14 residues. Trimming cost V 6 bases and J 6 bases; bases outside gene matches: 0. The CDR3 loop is CASRGLAGGDTQYF. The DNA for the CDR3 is TGTGCCAGCAGGGGACTAGCGGGGGGGGATACGCAGTATTTT.

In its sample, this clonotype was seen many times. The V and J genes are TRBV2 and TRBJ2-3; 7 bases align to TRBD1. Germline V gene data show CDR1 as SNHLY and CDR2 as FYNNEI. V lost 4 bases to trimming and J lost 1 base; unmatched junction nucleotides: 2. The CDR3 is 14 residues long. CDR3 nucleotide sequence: TGTGCCAGCAGTGGGGACAGAGGCACAGATACGCAGTATTTT. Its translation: CASSGDRGTDTQYF.

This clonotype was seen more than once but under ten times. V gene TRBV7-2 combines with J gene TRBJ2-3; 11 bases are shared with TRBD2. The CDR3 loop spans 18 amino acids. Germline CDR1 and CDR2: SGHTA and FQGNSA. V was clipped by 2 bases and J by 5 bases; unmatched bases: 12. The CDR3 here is CASSLSWASGGRGDTQYF. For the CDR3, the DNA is TGTGCCAGCAGCTTAAGTTGGGCTAGCGGGGGGAGGGGAGATACGCAGTATTTT.

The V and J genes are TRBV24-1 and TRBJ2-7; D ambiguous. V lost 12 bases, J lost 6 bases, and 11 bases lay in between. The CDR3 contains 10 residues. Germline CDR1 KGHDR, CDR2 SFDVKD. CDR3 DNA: TGTGCCCCCCTCCGCTGCGAGCAGTACGTC. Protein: CAPLRCEQYV.

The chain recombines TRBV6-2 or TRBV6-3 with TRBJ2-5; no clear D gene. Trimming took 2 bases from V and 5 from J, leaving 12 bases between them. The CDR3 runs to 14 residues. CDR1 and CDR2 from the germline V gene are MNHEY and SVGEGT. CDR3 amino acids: CASSYGSVRETQYF. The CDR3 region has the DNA TGTGCCAGCAGTTACGGATCCGTGCGGGAGACCCAGTACTTC.

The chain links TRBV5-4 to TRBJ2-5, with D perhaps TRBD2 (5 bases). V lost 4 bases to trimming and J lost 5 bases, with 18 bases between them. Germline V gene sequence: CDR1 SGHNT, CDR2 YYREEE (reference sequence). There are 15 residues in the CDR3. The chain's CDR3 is CASSHFRGTDETQYF. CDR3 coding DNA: TGTGCCAGCAGCCACTTTCGGGGTACCGATGAGACCCAGTACTTC.

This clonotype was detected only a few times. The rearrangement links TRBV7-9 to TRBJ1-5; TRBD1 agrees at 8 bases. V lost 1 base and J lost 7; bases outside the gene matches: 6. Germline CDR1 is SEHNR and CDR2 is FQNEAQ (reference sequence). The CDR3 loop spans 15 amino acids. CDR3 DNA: TGTGCCAGCAGCTTAGGGACAGGGTATGGACAGCCCCAGCATTTT. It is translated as CASSLGTGYGQPQHF. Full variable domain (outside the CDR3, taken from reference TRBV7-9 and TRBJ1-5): DTGVSQNPRHKITKRGQNVTFRCDPISEHNRLYWYRQTLGQGPEFLTYFQNEAQLEKSRLLSDRFSAERPKGSFSTLEIQRTEQGDSAMYLCASSLGTGYGQPQHFGDGTRLSIL.

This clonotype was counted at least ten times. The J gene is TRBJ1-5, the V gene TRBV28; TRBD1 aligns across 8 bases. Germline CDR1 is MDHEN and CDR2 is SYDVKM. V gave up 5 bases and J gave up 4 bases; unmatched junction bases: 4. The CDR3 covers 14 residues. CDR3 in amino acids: CASSPRTGNQPQHF. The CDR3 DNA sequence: TGTGCCAGCAGTCCTCGGACAGGGAATCAGCCCCAGCATTTT.

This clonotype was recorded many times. For the CDR3, the DNA is TGCGCCAGCTTTGATACGGCGGGTCCCAACTACACCTTC. This encodes CASFDTAGPNYTF. This rearrangement joins TRBV5-1 to TRBJ1-2; no definite D call. Trimming left V 7 bases short and J 10 bases short, with 20 bases between. The CDR3 totals 13 residues. Germline lookup yields CDR1 SGHRS and CDR2 YFSETQ.

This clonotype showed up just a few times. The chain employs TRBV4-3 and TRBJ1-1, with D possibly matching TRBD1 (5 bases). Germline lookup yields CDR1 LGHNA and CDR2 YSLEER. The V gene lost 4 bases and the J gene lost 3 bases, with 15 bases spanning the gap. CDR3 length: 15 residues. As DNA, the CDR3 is TGCGCCAGCAGCCTAGGACCCGGGGCGGACACTGAAGCTTTCTTT. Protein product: CASSLGPGADTEAFF.

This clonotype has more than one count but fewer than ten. The CDR3 bases are TGTGCCAGCAGCCCCCGACAGGGTTGGCAAGAGACCCAGTACTTC. As protein: CASSPRQGWQETQYF. The chain is built from TRBV7-9 and TRBJ2-5; 7 bases line up with TRBD1. V shed 5 bases and J 2 bases; nucleotides not matched to a gene: 8. CDR3 length: 15 residues. Germline V gene sequence: CDR1 SEHNR, CDR2 FQNEAQ (reference sequence).

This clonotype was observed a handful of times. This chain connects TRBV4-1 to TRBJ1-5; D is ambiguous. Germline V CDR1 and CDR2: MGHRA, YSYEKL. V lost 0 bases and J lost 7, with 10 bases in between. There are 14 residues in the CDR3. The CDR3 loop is CASSQDRIIQPQHF. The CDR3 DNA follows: TGCGCCAGCAGCCAAGATCGTATAATCCAGCCCCAGCATTTT.

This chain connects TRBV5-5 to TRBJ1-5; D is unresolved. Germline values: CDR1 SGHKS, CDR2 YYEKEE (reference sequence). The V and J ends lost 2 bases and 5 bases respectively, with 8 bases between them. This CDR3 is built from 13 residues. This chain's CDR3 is CASSFLPHQPQHF. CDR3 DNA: TGTGCCAGCAGCTTTTTACCTCATCAGCCCCAGCATTTT.

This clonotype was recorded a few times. CDR3 coding DNA: TGTGCCAGCAGTTACGGTAGTCGGTTCGCTCAGTACTTC. Protein: CASSYGSRFAQYF. The chain is built from TRBV6-6 and TRBJ2-4, with D unclear. The CDR3 runs 13 residues. Germline CDR1 is MNHNY and CDR2 is SVGAGI (reference sequence). V gave up 2 bases and J gave up 12 bases, with 14 bases separating them.

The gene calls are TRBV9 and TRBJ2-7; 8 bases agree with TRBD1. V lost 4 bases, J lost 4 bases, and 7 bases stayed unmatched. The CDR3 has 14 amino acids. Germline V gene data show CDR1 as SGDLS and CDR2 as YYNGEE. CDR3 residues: CASSPRGQGYEQYF. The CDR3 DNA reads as TGTGCCAGCAGCCCCCGCGGACAGGGATACGAGCAGTACTTC.

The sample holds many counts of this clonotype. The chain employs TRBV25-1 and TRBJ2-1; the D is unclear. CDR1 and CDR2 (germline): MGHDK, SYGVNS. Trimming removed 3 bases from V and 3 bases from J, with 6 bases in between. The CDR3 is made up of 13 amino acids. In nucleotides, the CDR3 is TGTGCCAGCAGTGAGAACAACTACAATGAGCAGTTCTTC. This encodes CASSENNYNEQFF.

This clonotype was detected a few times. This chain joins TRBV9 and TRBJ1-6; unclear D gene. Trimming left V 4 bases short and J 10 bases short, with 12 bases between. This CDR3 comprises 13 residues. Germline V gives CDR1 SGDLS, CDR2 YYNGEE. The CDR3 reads CASSYGIRSPLHF. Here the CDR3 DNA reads TGTGCCAGCAGCTACGGTATCAGGTCACCCCTCCACTTT.

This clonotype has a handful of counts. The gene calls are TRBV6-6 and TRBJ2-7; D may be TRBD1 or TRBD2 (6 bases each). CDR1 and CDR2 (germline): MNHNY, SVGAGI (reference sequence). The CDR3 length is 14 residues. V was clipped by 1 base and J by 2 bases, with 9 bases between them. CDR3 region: CASSYLGGPYEQYV. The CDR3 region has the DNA TGTGCCAGCAGTTACTTGGGGGGCCCCTACGAGCAGTACGTC.

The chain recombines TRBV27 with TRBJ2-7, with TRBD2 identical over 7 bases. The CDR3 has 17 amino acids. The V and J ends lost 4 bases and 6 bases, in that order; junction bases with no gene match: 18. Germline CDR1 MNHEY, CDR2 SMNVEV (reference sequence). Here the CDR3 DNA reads TGTGCCAGCAGTTCACTCTCCCGACTTCGCGGGAGCCTCGAGCAGTACTTC. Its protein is CASSSLSRLRGSLEQYF.

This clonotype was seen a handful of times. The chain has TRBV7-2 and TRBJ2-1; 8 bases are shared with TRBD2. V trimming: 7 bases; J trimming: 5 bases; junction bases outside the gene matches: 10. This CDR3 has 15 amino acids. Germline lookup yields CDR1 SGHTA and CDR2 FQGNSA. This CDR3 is CASTLGGRGDNEQFF. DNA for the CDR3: TGTGCCAGCACCCTGGGGGGGCGGGGGGACAATGAGCAGTTCTTC.

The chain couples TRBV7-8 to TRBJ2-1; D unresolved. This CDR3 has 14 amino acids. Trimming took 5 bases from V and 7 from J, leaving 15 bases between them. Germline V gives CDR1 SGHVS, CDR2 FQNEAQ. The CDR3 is CASSTSQPGNEQFF. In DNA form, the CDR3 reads TGTGCCAGCAGCACCTCCCAGCCTGGGAATGAGCAGTTCTTC.

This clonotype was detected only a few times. As DNA, the CDR3 is TGCGCCAGCAGCTCTCGGGGGCGCGAAAAACTGTTTTTT. The encoded protein is CASSSRGREKLFF. V and J are TRBV5-1 and TRBJ1-4, with D possibly matching TRBD1 (6 bases). V lost 3 bases to trimming and J lost 8 bases, with 11 bases between them. The CDR3 is made up of 13 amino acids. From germline, CDR1 is SGHRS and CDR2 YFSETQ.

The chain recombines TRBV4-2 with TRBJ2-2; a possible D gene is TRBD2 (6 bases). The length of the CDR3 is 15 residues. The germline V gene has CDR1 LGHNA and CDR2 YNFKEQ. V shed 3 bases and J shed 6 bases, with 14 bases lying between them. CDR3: CASSQSGVGSGELFF. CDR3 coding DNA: TGTGCCAGCAGCCAGTCGGGGGTGGGCTCCGGGGAGCTGTTTTTT.